This T cell receptor (beta chain) originates from a study of T cell changes during pregnancy in multiple sclerosis. The V segment lost 3 bases and the J segment 7 bases; nucleotides outside the gene matches: 12. Germline V gives CDR1 SGHDT, CDR2 YYEEEE. This CDR3 has 15 residues. The assay was immunoSEQ multiplex PCR, and TCRdb's table has in-frame clones only and misses some. Among roughly 100,000 clones listed, about nine tenths were seen once. This receptor was taken from a female donor with multiple sclerosis, enrolled in a pregnancy study. The chain uses TRBV5-6 and TRBJ2-7; 8 nucleotides line up with TRBD1. Sequencing used peripheral blood, obtained after pregnancy. Here the CDR3 DNA reads TGTGCCAGCAGCTCGGGAGTAGGACAGGGCATGGAGCAGTACTTC. Protein: CASSSGVGQGMEQYF.